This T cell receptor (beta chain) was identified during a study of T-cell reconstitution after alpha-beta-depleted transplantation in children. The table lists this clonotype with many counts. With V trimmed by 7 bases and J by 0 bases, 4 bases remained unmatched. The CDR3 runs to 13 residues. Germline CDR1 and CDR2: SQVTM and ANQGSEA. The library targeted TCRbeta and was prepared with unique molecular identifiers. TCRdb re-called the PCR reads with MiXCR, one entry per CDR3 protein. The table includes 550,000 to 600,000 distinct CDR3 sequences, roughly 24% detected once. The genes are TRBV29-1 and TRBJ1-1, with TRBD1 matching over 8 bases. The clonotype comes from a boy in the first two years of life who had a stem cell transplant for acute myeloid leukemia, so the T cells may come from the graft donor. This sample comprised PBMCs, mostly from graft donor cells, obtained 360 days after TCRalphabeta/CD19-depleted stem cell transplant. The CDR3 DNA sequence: TGCAGCGGAAGACAGGGGATGAACACTGAAGCTTTCTTT. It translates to CSGRQGMNTEAFF.